This record concerns one TCR beta chain sequence. The CDR3 contains 14 residues. V shed 3 bases and J shed 3 bases, with 12 bases lying between them. The germline V gene encodes CDR1 SGHAT and CDR2 FQNNGV. As originally analysed: The authors estimated nucleated cell counts from reference gene primer amplification. Here immunoSEQ multiplex PCR was the method, and the copy in TCRdb shows in-frame clones only, minus some. The V and J calls and clone size come from that table; D and trimming were worked out from the DNA. The sample lists roughly 120,000 clones; around 79% were seen once. This sample is drawn from a study of blood T cell repertoires in COVID-19. About the study: From the United States, Italy and Spain came samples of acute and convalescent COVID-19. Sample material is recorded as cDNA or gDNA derived from T cells, B-cell-depleted T cells, or PBMCs.

The rearrangement links TRBV11-2 to TRBJ2-7; maybe TRBD1 (5 bases). The sample taken for sequencing was peripheral blood. The receptor comes from a man aged 50 to 59 with acute or convalescent COVID-19. CDR3 residues: CASSLGPANYEQYF. In nucleotides, the CDR3 is TGTGCCAGCAGCTTGGGGCCCGCAAACTACGAGCAGTACTTC.